These 24 T cell receptor beta chains were sequenced from one sample in a study of T cell responses to AZD1222 COVID-19 vaccine. Assay: immunoSEQ multiplex PCR; the TCRdb copy retains only in-frame clones and omits some. The sample yields 110,000 or so clones, about nine tenths seen once. The sample was peripheral blood, taken on day 0 of AZD1222 vaccination. The receptors come from an adult in good health.

V and J are TRBV28 and TRBJ2-1; 8 bases fit TRBD1. The CDR3 is made up of 16 amino acids. After removal of 6 bases from V and 7 bases from J, the junction contained 14 bases not matched to a gene. Germline V lookup: CDR1 MDHEN, CDR2 SYDVKM. For the CDR3, the DNA is TGTGCCAGCAGCACTACAAGCAGGGGGCCCCTAAATGAGCAGTTCTTC. Translation: CASSTTSRGPLNEQFF.

The rearrangement uses TRBV4-2 and TRBJ2-2, with 7 bases lining up with TRBD2. V lost 1 base, J lost 7 bases, and 12 bases stayed unmatched. CDR3 length: 17 residues. Germline CDR1 LGHNA, CDR2 YNFKEQ. The CDR3 DNA follows: TGTGCCAGCAGCCAAGCAGCGGGGCGGAGTGTAAGCGGGGAGCTGTTTTTT. As protein: CASSQAAGRSVSGELFF.

The CDR3 loop reads CASSPRLAIATGELFF. CDR3 nucleotide sequence: TGTGCCAGCAGCCCACGACTAGCGATTGCCACCGGGGAGCTGTTTTTT. The V gene is TRBV7-9, the J gene TRBJ2-2; 8 bases fit TRBD2. Trimming removed 5 bases from V and 4 bases from J; junction bases left unmatched: 9. Germline CDR1 and CDR2: SEHNR and FQNEAQ (reference sequence). The CDR3 covers 16 residues.

The chain combines TRBV7-2 with TRBJ2-2, with D unresolved. The CDR3 length is 16 residues. Germline lookup yields CDR1 SGHTA and CDR2 FQGNSA. Trimming took off 3 bases at V and 4 bases at J, with 15 bases between the two ends. CDR3 in DNA: TGTGCCAGCAGCTTCACAAGCGTCTCAAGCACCGGGGAGCTGTTTTTT. Its translation: CASSFTSVSSTGELFF.

This rearrangement joins TRBV4-3 to TRBJ2-2; D is unclear. V was shortened by 3 bases and J by 1 base, with 9 bases between the two germline ends. The CDR3 is 15 residues long. CDR1 is LGHNA, CDR2 YSLEER, per germline. The CDR3 region has the DNA TGCGCCAGCAGCCAGGGTCTCGAGAACACCGGGGAGCTGTTTTTT. Translated: CASSQGLENTGELFF.

This clone was counted a single time. This chain connects TRBV23-1 to TRBJ2-2; D not certain. Being an ORF, TRBV23-1 has a function that is uncertain. There are 17 residues in the CDR3. V was trimmed by 3 bases and J by 6 bases, leaving 20 bases between them. The CDR3 DNA follows: TGCGCCAGCAGTCACCCCCAGCCCTCTAAGCCCCCCGGGGAGCTGTTTTTT. It specifies CASSHPQPSKPPGELFF.

V and J are TRBV7-3 and TRBJ2-3; no firm D call. The CDR3 length is 13 residues. The germline gives CDR1 SGHTA, CDR2 FQGTGA. Trimming left V 4 bases short and J 2 bases short, with 7 bases between. The CDR3 protein is CASSSLITDTQYF. CDR3 nucleotides: TGTGCCAGCAGCTCCCTTATCACAGATACGCAGTATTTT.

The V call is TRBV7-2, the J call TRBJ2-3; no definite D call. This CDR3 has 14 amino acids. The germline V gene has CDR1 SGHTA and CDR2 FQGNSA. Trimming cost V 5 bases and J 0 bases, with 9 bases left between them. The CDR3 is CASSKPPSTDTQYF. For the CDR3, the DNA is TGTGCCAGCAGCAAGCCGCCCAGCACAGATACGCAGTATTTT. The variable domain in full, with the rest retrieved from reference TRBV7-2 and TRBJ2-3, is GAGVSQSPSNKVTEKGKDVELRCDPISGHTALYWYRQSLGQGLEFLIYFQGNSAPDKSGLPSDRFSAERTGGSVSTLTIQRTQQEDSAVYLCASSKPPSTDTQYFGPGTRLTVL.

The chain is built from TRBV10-3 and TRBJ2-7; tentative D call: TRBD1 (8 bases). CDR1 and CDR2 (germline): ENHRY, SYGVKD. The ends were cut back, 4 bases at V and 4 bases at J, with 14 bases in the middle. CDR3 size: 14 residues. CDR3 residues: CAISAAQGGYEQYF. DNA for the CDR3: TGTGCCATCAGTGCGGCACAGGGGGGGTACGAGCAGTACTTC.

The rearrangement links TRBV28 to TRBJ1-1; the match to TRBD1 covers 7 bases. This CDR3 is built from 14 residues. Trimming cost V 5 bases and J 4 bases; bases outside gene matches: 7. The germline CDR1 and CDR2 sequences are MDHEN and SYDVKM. This chain's CDR3 is CASSQPRQGTEAFF. CDR3 coding DNA: TGTGCCAGCAGTCAACCCCGACAGGGCACTGAAGCTTTCTTT. The full variable domain, with the rest looked up from reference TRBV28 and TRBJ1-1, is DVKVTQSSRYLVKRTGEKVFLECVQDMDHENMFWYRQDPGLGLRLIYFSYDVKMKEKGDIPEGYSVSREKKERFSLILESASTNQTSMYLCASSQPRQGTEAFFGQGTRLTVV.

This clone was observed once. The chain has TRBV5-6 and TRBJ2-3; perhaps TRBD1 as D (5 bases). Deletions cut 3 bases from V and 2 bases from J, with 16 bases between. The germline gives CDR1 SGHDT, CDR2 YYEEEE. The CDR3 consists of 16 residues. The CDR3 loop is CASSSLGQQNTDTQYF. CDR3 DNA sequence: TGTGCCAGCAGCTCATTGGGGCAGCAGAACACAGATACGCAGTATTTT.

The chain is built from TRBV7-9 and TRBJ1-1; a weak D match, TRBD1 (5 bases). Germline V CDR1 and CDR2: SEHNR, FQNEAQ (reference sequence). V gave up 8 bases and J gave up 2 bases, with 15 bases separating them. The length of the CDR3 is 14 residues. The CDR3 region is CASLLGTENTEAFF. The CDR3, as DNA: TGTGCCAGCCTCTTGGGGACGGAAAACACTGAAGCTTTCTTT.

The rearrangement joins TRBV4-2 to TRBJ1-2; D is possibly TRBD1 (5 bases). Germline-derived CDR1 and CDR2 are LGHNA and YNFKEQ. Trimming took 8 bases from V and 3 from J, leaving 19 bases between them. The CDR3 consists of 15 residues. Here the CDR3 reads CASSPGDGTDYGYTF. CDR3 DNA: TGTGCCAGCTCGCCCGGGGACGGAACGGACTATGGCTACACCTTC.

The chain uses TRBV19 and TRBJ2-2; D is ambiguous. The germline CDR1 and CDR2 sequences are LNHDA and SQIVND (reference sequence). Trimming pared 9 bases from V and 5 bases from J, leaving 22 bases between. This CDR3 contains 16 residues. The CDR3 region has the DNA TGTGCCAGCTCTCCGTCGGGCAGCGTCCGAACCGGGGAGCTGTTTTTT. This sequence encodes CASSPSGSVRTGELFF.

This sequence joins TRBV11-2 and TRBJ2-1, with 7 nucleotides matching TRBD2. Germline V gene data show CDR1 as SGHAT and CDR2 as FQNNGV. This CDR3 is built from 15 residues. With 6 bases clipped from V and 4 bases from J, the junction kept 9 bases outside the gene matches. The CDR3 is CASRGSREGYNEQFF. CDR3 bases: TGTGCCAGCAGAGGATCGAGGGAGGGTTACAATGAGCAGTTCTTC.

This clone was counted a few times. In nucleotides, the CDR3 is TGTGCCAGCAGTGACCACCTGCCCCCCGGGACTAGGTTGTATTTT. Protein: CASSDHLPPGTRLYF. This rearrangement joins TRBV6-4 to TRBJ2-3, with 8 bases lining up with TRBD2. The V segment lost 2 bases and the J segment 14 bases; nucleotides outside the gene matches: 15. CDR3 length: 15 residues. Germline loops: CDR1 MRHNA, CDR2 SNTAGT.

This clone was detected once. The rearrangement joins TRBV5-3 to TRBJ1-4; D is possibly TRBD1 (5 bases). TRBV5-3 falls under the ORF class, with uncertain function. The V gene lost 0 bases and the J gene lost 7 bases, with 13 bases spanning the gap. CDR3 length: 15 amino acids. CDR3 bases: TGTGCCAGAAGCTTGGCCGTGCGGGGACCTGAAAAACTGTTTTTT. As protein: CARSLAVRGPEKLFF.

This clone occurred a few times. V gene TRBV4-1 combines with J gene TRBJ1-6; D is perhaps TRBD1 (6 bases). This CDR3 comprises 16 residues. V lost 5 bases and J 0 bases, leaving 11 bases between the germline ends. The germline V gene encodes CDR1 MGHRA and CDR2 YSYEKL. The CDR3 bases are TGCGCCAGCAGCTCTACAGGGCTCTCCTATAATTCACCCCTCCACTTT. This translates into CASSSTGLSYNSPLHF.

This chain connects TRBV10-3 to TRBJ1-1; D may be TRBD1 (5 bases). The germline V gene encodes CDR1 ENHRY and CDR2 SYGVKD. The V end was cut by 4 bases, the J end by 7 bases, with 13 bases between. CDR3 length equals 13 residues. The CDR3 spells CAISGQGLREAFF. The CDR3 nucleotides are TGTGCCATCAGTGGCCAGGGACTTCGTGAAGCTTTCTTT.

V usage is TRBV30 and J usage is TRBJ2-3; D uncertain. The CDR3 is made up of 14 amino acids. V lost 3 bases and J lost 3, with 13 bases in between. Germline loops: CDR1 GTSNPN, CDR2 SVGIG (reference sequence). The chain's CDR3 is CAWRVGFGTDTQYF. The CDR3 region has the DNA TGTGCCTGGAGGGTAGGGTTCGGGACAGATACGCAGTATTTT.

This chain joins TRBV21-1 and TRBJ2-1; TRBD1 was called by the table and not checked on the DNA. TRBV21-1 is assigned pseudogene status. The CDR3 contains 14 residues. CDR3 protein: CASSPKRWGDEQFF. The CDR3 DNA sequence: TGTGCCAGCAGCCCTAAGCGATGGGGCGATGAGCAGTTCTTC.

CDR3 bases: TGTGCCAGCAGTTTTCAGGAGCAGGCCAGAAGGGGCTACACCTTC. It encodes CASSFQEQARRGYTF. The chain combines TRBV28 with TRBJ1-2; D remains ambiguous. CDR3 length: 15 amino acids. Deletions cut 3 bases from V and 8 bases from J, with 19 bases between. In germline, CDR1 is MDHEN, CDR2 SYDVKM.

The chain couples TRBV18 to TRBJ1-2; TRBD1 matches 7 bases. The V and J ends lost 4 bases and 4 bases, in that order; junction bases with no gene match: 6. This CDR3 has 14 residues. The V gene's germline CDR1 is KGHSH and CDR2 LQKENI. The CDR3 sequence: CASSQGTASYGYTF. For the CDR3, the DNA is TGTGCCAGCTCACAAGGGACAGCTTCCTATGGCTACACCTTC.

The chain links TRBV3-1 (or the pseudogene TRBV3-2) to TRBJ2-3; D might be TRBD2 (6 bases). CDR1 is LGHDT, CDR2 YNNKEL, per germline (reference sequence). V shed 0 bases and J shed 4 bases, with 14 bases lying between them. The CDR3 length is 16 residues. The CDR3 bases are TGTGCCAGCAGCCAAGATTGGGGGAGCGGGTCAGATACGCAGTATTTT. Translation: CASSQDWGSGSDTQYF.